These 9 T cell receptor beta chains came from one sample sequenced in a study of early T cells in non-severe SARS-CoV-2 infection. Each CDR3 protein gets one entry after TCRdb re-called the 5' RACE reads with MiXCR. Among roughly 66,000 distinct CDR3 sequences listed, 9.1% were seen once. Sequenced sample: whole blood. These TCRs come from an adult who was a healthcare worker with PCR-confirmed SARS-CoV-2 infection or an uninfected control (not recorded which).

A few counts support this clonotype. This sequence joins TRBV30 and TRBJ1-6, with D perhaps matching TRBD1 (5 bases). The CDR3 covers 14 residues. Germline CDR1 is GTSNPN and CDR2 is SVGIG (reference sequence). V was trimmed by 0 bases and J by 13 bases, leaving 16 bases between them. CDR3 sequence: CAWSVLDSTNPLHF. CDR3 bases: TGTGCCTGGAGTGTCTTAGACAGTACGAACCCCCTCCACTTT.

This clonotype was observed at least ten times. This chain links TRBV19 with TRBJ1-1; D might be TRBD1 (6 bases). The CDR3 has 15 residues. The ends were cut back, 5 bases at V and 5 bases at J, with 18 bases in the middle. CDR1 and CDR2 from the germline V gene are LNHDA and SQIVND (reference sequence). In DNA, the CDR3 is TGTGCCAGTAGTCCACTGCCCCAACAGGGAACTGAAGCTTTCTTT. Encoded protein: CASSPLPQQGTEAFF. Looking up the rest from reference TRBV19 and TRBJ1-1 gives the full variable domain: DGGITQSPKYLFRKEGQNVTLSCEQNLNHDAMYWYRQDPGQGLRLIYYSQIVNDFQKGDIAEGYSVSREKKESFPLTVTSAQKNPTAFYLCASSPLPQQGTEAFFGQGTRLTVV.

This clonotype occurred many times. V and J are TRBV7-3 and TRBJ2-3, with a tentative D call TRBD1 (6 bases). The V gene lost 1 base and the J gene lost 12 bases, with 11 bases spanning the gap. There are 12 residues in the CDR3. Germline V gene lookup returns CDR1 SGHTA and CDR2 FQGTGA. CDR3 residues: CASSLSSGTQYF. The CDR3 region has the DNA TGTGCCAGCAGCTTAAGTTCCGGGACACAGTATTTT.

The V and J genes are TRBV7-2 and TRBJ2-1; the match to TRBD2 covers 12 bases. Germline trimming cut 1 base from V and 8 bases from J; bases unmatched to any gene: 3. This CDR3 region has 15 residues. Looked up from germline, CDR1 is SGHTA and CDR2 is FQGNSA. Here the CDR3 DNA reads TGTGCCAGCAGCTTAGAACTAGCGGGAGGCGATGAGCAGTTCTTC. It encodes CASSLELAGGDEQFF. The full variable domain, in which reference TRBV7-2 and TRBJ2-1 provide the parts outside the CDR3, is GAGVSQSPSNKVTEKGKDVELRCDPISGHTALYWYRQSLGQGLEFLIYFQGNSAPDKSGLPSDRFSAERTGGSVSTLTIQRTQQEDSAVYLCASSLELAGGDEQFFGPGTRLTVL.

In this sample, this clonotype turned up a few times. The chain couples TRBV3-1 to TRBJ2-7; the match to TRBD2 covers 7 bases. The CDR3 covers 16 residues. CDR1 and CDR2 from the germline V gene are LGHDT and YNNKEL (reference sequence). Losses at the gene ends were 3 bases for V and 3 bases for J; bases not matched to a gene: 11. The CDR3 DNA follows: TGTGCCAGCAGCCATGGGGGAGGGATCAGCATCTACGAGCAGTACTTC. Translated: CASSHGGGISIYEQYF.

The chain has TRBV27 and TRBJ2-7; no firm D call. The V end was cut by 6 bases, the J end by 4 bases, with 22 bases between. Germline V gives CDR1 MNHEY, CDR2 SMNVEV (reference sequence). The CDR3 contains 16 residues. CDR3 DNA sequence: TGTGCCAGCAGACTCACGCCTCTAGGTTCCCTTTACGAGCAGTACTTC. As protein: CASRLTPLGSLYEQYF.

The chain combines TRBV3-1 with TRBJ2-1; possibly TRBD1 or TRBD2 for D (7 bases each). This CDR3 is built from 15 residues. Trimming shortened V by 7 bases and J by 2 bases, and 15 bases separated the two germline ends. Germline-derived CDR1 and CDR2 are LGHDT and YNNKEL (reference sequence). CDR3: CASKSQGGTYNEQFF. DNA for the CDR3: TGTGCCAGCAAAAGTCAGGGGGGGACCTACAATGAGCAGTTCTTC.

The chain is built from TRBV11-1 and TRBJ2-4, with 12 nucleotides matching TRBD1. The CDR3 length is 17 residues. V lost 7 bases and J lost 5; bases outside the gene matches: 12. Per germline, CDR1 SGHAT and CDR2 FQDESV (reference sequence). CDR3 sequence: CASTSMMGQGAQNIQYF. The CDR3 DNA is TGTGCCAGCACCTCTATGATGGGACAGGGGGCGCAAAACATTCAGTACTTC.

This clonotype has ten or more counts. This chain links TRBV6-5 with TRBJ1-6; D is unresolved. The CDR3 covers 17 residues. The germline V gene has CDR1 MNHEY and CDR2 SVGAGI. Trimming removed 0 bases from V and 7 bases from J, with 16 bases in between. CDR3 residues: CASSYSSPLLHNSPLHF. DNA of the CDR3: TGTGCCAGCAGTTACTCTTCTCCACTCCTGCACAATTCACCCCTCCACTTT.